The 7 T cell receptor beta chains presented below share a single source sample, sequenced in a study of human T cells and chemical hapten exposure. Specified time point: patch test 3, about 24 weeks after DPC sensitization. Regarding treatment: therapeutic diphenylcyclopropenone sensitization with weekly scalp DPC. From the RACE reads, TCRdb called clonotypes with MiXCR, one entry per CDR3 protein. The sample lists about 82,000 distinct CDR3 sequences, 10% to 15% occurring once. The sample was whole blood, taken in connection with sensitization to the hapten diphenylcyclopropenone (DPC). These receptors were obtained from a woman aged 45-60 years with alopecia areata. Some clones in this sample may be carry-over from other donors' samples.

There are a few counts of this clonotype. The chain combines TRBV19 with TRBJ2-5; 7 bases match TRBD2. V dropped 3 bases and J dropped 2; count of bases not matched to a gene: 6. CDR1 LNHDA and CDR2 SQIVND come from the germline V gene (reference sequence). The CDR3 is 15 residues long. The CDR3 here is CASSITASGQETQYF. In DNA form, the CDR3 reads TGTGCCAGTAGTATTACTGCTAGCGGACAAGAGACCCAGTACTTC.

This clonotype was detected only once. The chain joins TRBV28 to TRBJ1-1, with TRBD1 matching 7 bases. The CDR3 covers 13 residues. Germline assignment: CDR1 MDHEN and CDR2 SYDVKM. After removal of 6 bases from V and 4 bases from J, the junction contained 5 bases not matched to a gene. Here the CDR3 DNA reads TGTGCCAGCAGGACAGACAGGGTCACTGAAGCTTTCTTT. The encoded protein is CASRTDRVTEAFF.

Only a few counts were recorded for this clonotype. For the CDR3, the DNA is TGTGCCAGCAGCCGACTAGCGGGAGATAATGAGCAGTTCTTC. This gives the protein CASSRLAGDNEQFF. The rearrangement joins TRBV12-3 or TRBV12-4 to TRBJ2-1; 12 positions match TRBD2. With 6 bases clipped from V and 7 bases from J, the junction kept 4 bases outside the gene matches. This CDR3 is built from 14 residues.

There are many counts of this clonotype. The chain joins TRBV7-7 to TRBJ2-1; the D gene is possibly TRBD2 (5 bases). Germline CDR1 is SSHAT and CDR2 is FNYEAQ (reference sequence). The CDR3 loop spans 14 amino acids. The V end was cut by 5 bases, the J end by 2 bases, with 10 bases between. CDR3 residues: CASSLEGPYNEQFF. CDR3 sequence (DNA): TGTGCCAGCAGCCTCGAGGGCCCCTACAATGAGCAGTTCTTC.

This clonotype was observed many times. This sequence joins TRBV7-9 and TRBJ2-1, with D hard to call. The germline gives CDR1 SEHNR, CDR2 FQNEAQ (reference sequence). The CDR3 is 17 residues long. V was trimmed by 4 bases and J by 1 base, leaving 17 bases between them. The CDR3 region is CASSSGFEVWSYNEQFF. As DNA, the CDR3 is TGTGCCAGCAGCTCCGGTTTTGAGGTGTGGTCCTACAATGAGCAGTTCTTC.

This clonotype was counted a few times. Here the CDR3 reads CASRPDRSGANVLTF. The CDR3 DNA reads TGTGCCAGCAGACCCGACAGGTCTGGGGCCAACGTCCTGACTTTC. V usage is TRBV3-1 and J usage is TRBJ2-6, with D possibly TRBD1 on 6 matching bases. The germline V gene has CDR1 LGHDT and CDR2 YNNKEL (reference sequence). The V gene lost 6 bases and the J gene lost 1 base, with 10 bases spanning the gap. The CDR3 runs to 15 residues.

This clonotype was seen a few times. This chain joins TRBV9 and TRBJ2-5, with TRBD2 as a possible D gene (5 bases). Trimming shortened V by 6 bases and J by 1 base, and 16 bases separated the two germline ends. Germline CDR1 is SGDLS and CDR2 is YYNGEE. This CDR3 has 15 amino acids. Here the CDR3 DNA reads TGTGCCAGCACCAGGTTTGGGAGTTCCCAAGAGACCCAGTACTTC. This gives the protein CASTRFGSSQETQYF.